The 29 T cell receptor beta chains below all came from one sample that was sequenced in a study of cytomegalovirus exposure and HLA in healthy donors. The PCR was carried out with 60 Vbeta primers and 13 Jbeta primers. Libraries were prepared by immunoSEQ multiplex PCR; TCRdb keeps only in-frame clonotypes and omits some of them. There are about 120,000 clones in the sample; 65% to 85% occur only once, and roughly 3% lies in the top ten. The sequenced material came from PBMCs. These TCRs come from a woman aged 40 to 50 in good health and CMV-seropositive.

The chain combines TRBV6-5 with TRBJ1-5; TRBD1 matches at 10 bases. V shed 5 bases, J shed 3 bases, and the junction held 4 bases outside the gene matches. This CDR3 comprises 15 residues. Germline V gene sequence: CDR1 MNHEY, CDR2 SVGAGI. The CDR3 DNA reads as TGTGCCAGCAGTATAGGGACAGGGGTCAATCAGCCCCAGCATTTT. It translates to CASSIGTGVNQPQHF.

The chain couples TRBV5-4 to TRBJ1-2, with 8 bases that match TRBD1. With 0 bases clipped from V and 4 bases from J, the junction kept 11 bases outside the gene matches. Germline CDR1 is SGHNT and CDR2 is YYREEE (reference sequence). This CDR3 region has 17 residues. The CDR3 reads CASSLGGGDRSGYGYTF. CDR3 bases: TGTGCCAGCAGCTTGGGAGGAGGGGACAGGTCGGGCTATGGCTACACCTTC.

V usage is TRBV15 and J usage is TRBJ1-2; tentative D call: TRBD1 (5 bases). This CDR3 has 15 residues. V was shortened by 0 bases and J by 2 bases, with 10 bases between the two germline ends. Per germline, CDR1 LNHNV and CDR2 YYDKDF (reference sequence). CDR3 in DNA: TGTGCCACCAGCAGAGAGGGACTTACAAACTATGGCTACACCTTC. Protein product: CATSREGLTNYGYTF.

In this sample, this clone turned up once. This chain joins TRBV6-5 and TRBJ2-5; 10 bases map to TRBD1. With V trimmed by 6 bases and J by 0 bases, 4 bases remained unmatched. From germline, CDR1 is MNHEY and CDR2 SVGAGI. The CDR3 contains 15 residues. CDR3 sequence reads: CASSRTGGDQETQYF. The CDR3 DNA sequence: TGTGCCAGCAGCCGGACAGGGGGGGACCAAGAGACCCAGTACTTC.

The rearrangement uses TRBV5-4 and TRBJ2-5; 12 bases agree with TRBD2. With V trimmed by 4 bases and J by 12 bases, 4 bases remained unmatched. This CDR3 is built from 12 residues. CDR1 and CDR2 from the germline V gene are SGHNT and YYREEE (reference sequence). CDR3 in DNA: TGTGCCAGCAGCACCGGACTAGCGGGGAAGTACTTC. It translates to CASSTGLAGKYF. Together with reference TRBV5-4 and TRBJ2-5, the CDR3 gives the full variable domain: ETGVTQSPTHLIKTRGQQVTLRCSSQSGHNTVSWYQQALGQGPQFIFQYYREEENGRGNFPPRFSGLQFPNYSSELNVNALELDDSALYLCASSTGLAGKYFGPGTRLLVL.

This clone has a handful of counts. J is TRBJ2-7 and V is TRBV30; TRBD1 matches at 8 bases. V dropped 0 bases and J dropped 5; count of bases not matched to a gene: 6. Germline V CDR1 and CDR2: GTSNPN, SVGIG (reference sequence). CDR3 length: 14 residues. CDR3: CAWSVGTGGNEQYF. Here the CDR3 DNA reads TGTGCCTGGAGTGTGGGAACAGGGGGGAACGAGCAGTACTTC.

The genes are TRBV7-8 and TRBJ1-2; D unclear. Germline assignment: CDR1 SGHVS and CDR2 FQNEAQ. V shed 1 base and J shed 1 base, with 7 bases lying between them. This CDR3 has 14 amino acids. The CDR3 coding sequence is TGTGCCAGCAGCTTAGGACACGGTAACTATGGCTACACCTTC. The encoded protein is CASSLGHGNYGYTF.

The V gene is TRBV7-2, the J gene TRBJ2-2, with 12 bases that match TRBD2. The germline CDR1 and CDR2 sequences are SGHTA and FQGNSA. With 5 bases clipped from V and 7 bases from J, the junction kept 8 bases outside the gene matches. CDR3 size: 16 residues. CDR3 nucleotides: TGTGCCAGCAGCCTTGCTAGCGGGAGGGCCAGCGGGGAGCTGTTTTTT. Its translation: CASSLASGRASGELFF.

The CDR3 region has the DNA TGTGCCAGCAGCTACCCTGGACAGGGAAGCTACAATGAGCAGTTCTTC. Its translation is CASSYPGQGSYNEQFF. This chain connects TRBV13 to TRBJ2-1, with 8 bases identical to TRBD1. J lost 3 bases, V lost 4 bases, and 8 bases had no gene match. The CDR3 spans 16 residues. CDR1 PRHDT and CDR2 FYEKMQ come from the germline V gene (reference sequence).

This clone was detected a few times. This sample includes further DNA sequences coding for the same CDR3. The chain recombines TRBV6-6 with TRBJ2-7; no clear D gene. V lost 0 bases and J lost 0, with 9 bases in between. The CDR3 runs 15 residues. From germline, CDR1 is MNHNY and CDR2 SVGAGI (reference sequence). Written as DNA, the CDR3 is TGTGCCAGCAGTTACTCGATCCCCAGCTCCTACGAGCAGTACTTC. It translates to CASSYSIPSSYEQYF.

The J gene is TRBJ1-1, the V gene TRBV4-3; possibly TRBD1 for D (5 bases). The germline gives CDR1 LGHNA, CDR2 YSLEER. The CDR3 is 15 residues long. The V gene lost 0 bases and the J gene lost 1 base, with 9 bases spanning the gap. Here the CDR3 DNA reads TGCGCCAGCAGCCAAGATCGGCAGGGGAACACTGAAGCTTTCTTT. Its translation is CASSQDRQGNTEAFF.

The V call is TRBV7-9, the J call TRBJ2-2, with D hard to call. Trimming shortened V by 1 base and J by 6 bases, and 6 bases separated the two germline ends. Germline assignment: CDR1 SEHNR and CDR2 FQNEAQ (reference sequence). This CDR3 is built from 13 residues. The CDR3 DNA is TGTGCCAGCAGCTTAGAGTCGGCCGGGGAGCTGTTTTTT. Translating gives CASSLESAGELFF. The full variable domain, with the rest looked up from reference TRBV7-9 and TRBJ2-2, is DTGVSQNPRHKITKRGQNVTFRCDPISEHNRLYWYRQTLGQGPEFLTYFQNEAQLEKSRLLSDRFSAERPKGSFSTLEIQRTEQGDSAMYLCASSLESAGELFFGEGSRLTVL.

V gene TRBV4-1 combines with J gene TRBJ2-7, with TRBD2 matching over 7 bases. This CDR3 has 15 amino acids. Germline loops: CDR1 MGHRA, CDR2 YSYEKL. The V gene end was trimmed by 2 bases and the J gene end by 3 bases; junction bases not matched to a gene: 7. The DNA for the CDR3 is TGCGCCAGCAGCCAATCTTCCGGGACTATCTACGAGCAGTACTTC. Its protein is CASSQSSGTIYEQYF.

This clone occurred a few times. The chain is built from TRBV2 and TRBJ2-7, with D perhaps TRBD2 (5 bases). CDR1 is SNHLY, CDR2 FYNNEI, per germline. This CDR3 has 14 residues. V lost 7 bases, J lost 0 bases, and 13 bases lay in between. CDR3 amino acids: CASKGLVSSYEQYF. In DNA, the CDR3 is TGTGCCAGCAAAGGACTTGTTAGCTCCTACGAGCAGTACTTC. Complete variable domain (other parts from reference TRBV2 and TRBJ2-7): EPEVTQTPSHQVTQMGQEVILRCVPISNHLYFYWYRQILGQKVEFLVSFYNNEISEKSEIFDDQFSVERPDGSNFTLKIRSTKLEDSAMYFCASKGLVSSYEQYFGPGTRLTVT.

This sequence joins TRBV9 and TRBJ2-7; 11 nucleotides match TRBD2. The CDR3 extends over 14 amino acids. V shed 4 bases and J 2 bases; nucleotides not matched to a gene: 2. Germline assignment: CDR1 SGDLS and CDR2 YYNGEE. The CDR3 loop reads CASSSGLAAYEQYF. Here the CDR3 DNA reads TGTGCCAGCAGCTCGGGACTAGCGGCCTACGAGCAGTACTTC.

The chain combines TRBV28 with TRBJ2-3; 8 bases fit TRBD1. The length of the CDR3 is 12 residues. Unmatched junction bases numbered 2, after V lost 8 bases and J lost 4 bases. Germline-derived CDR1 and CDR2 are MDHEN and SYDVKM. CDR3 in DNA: TGTGCCAGCGGGACAGGTGCAGATACGCAGTATTTT. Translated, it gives CASGTGADTQYF.

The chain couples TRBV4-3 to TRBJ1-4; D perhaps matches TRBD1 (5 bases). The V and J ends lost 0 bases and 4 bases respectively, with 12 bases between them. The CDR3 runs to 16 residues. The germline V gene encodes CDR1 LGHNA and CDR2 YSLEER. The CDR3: CASSQDLGVINEKLFF. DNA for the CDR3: TGCGCCAGCAGCCAAGATTTAGGGGTTATTAATGAAAAACTGTTTTTT.

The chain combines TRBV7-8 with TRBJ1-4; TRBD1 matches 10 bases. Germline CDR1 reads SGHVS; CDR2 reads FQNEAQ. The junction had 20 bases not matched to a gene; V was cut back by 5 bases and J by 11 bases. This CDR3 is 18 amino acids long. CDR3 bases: TGTGCCAGCAGCCCCGCAAGGGGGACAGGGGTTTTACGGGTGAAACTGTTTTTT. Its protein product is CASSPARGTGVLRVKLFF.

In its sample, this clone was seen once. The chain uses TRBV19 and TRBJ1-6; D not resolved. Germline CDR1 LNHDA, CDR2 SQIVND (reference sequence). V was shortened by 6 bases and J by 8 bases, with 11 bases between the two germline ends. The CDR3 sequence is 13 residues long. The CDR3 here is CASRTRGHSPLHF. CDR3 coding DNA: TGTGCCAGTAGGACCAGAGGTCATTCACCCCTCCACTTT.

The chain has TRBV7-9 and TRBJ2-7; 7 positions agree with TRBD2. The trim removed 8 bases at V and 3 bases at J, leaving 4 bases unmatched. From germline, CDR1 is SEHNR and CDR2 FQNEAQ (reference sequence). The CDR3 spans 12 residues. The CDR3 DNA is TGTGCCAGCGGCCCGGGGGGCTACGAGCAGTACTTC. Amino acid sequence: CASGPGGYEQYF.

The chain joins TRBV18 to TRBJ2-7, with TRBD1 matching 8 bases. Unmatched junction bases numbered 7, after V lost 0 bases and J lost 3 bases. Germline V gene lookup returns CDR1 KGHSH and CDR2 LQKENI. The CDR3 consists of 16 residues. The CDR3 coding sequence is TGTGCCAGCTCACCACCAACGGGACAGGACGTCTACGAGCAGTACTTC. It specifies CASSPPTGQDVYEQYF.

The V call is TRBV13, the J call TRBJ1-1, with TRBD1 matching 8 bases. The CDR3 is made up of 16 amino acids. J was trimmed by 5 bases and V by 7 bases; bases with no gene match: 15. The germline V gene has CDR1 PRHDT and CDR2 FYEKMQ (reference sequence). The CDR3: CASIEGGRGQGTEAFF. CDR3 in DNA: TGTGCCAGCATCGAGGGTGGCAGGGGGCAAGGTACTGAAGCTTTCTTT.

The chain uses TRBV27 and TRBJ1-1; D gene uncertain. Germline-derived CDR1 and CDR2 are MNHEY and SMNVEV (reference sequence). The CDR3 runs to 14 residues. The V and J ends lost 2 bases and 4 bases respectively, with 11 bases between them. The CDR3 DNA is TGTGCCAGCAGTTTAGGAGGGCCTTTCACTGAAGCTTTCTTT. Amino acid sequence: CASSLGGPFTEAFF.

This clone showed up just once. This CDR3 is CASSVRAPSGGPGELFF. The DNA of the CDR3 is TGTGCCAGCAGCGTACGGGCCCCTAGCGGGGGCCCCGGGGAGCTGTTTTTT. The chain recombines TRBV9 with TRBJ2-2; the match to TRBD2 covers 10 bases. V lost 1 base, J lost 6 bases, and 9 bases stayed unmatched. Germline lookup yields CDR1 SGDLS and CDR2 YYNGEE. The CDR3 has 17 amino acids.

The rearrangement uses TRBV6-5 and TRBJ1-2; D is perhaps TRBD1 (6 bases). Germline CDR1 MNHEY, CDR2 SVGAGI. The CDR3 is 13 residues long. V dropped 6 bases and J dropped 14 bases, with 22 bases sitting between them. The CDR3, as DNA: TGTGCCAGCAGCGGGGCCGGGACATCTTCTTCTACCTTC. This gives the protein CASSGAGTSSSTF.

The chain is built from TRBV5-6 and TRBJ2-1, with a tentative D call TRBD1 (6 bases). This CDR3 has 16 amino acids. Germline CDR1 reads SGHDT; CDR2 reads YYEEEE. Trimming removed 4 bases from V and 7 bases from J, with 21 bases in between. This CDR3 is CASSPRPGTGSNEQFF. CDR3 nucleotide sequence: TGTGCCAGCAGCCCAAGACCTGGAACAGGGTCGAATGAGCAGTTCTTC.

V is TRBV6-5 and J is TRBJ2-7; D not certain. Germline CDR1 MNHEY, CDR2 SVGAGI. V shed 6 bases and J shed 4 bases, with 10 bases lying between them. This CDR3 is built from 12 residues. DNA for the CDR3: TGTGCCAGCAGCCTAGACCTATACGAGCAGTACTTC. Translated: CASSLDLYEQYF.

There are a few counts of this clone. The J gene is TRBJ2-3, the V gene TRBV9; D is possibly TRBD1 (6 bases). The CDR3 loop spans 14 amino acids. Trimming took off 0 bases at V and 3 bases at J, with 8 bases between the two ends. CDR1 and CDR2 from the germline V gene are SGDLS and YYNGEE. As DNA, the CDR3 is TGTGCCAGCAGCGTAGACAGGGTAACAGATACGCAGTATTTT. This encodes CASSVDRVTDTQYF.

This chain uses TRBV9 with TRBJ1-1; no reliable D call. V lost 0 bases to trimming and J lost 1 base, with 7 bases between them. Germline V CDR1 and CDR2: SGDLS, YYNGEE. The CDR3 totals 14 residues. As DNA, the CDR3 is TGTGCCAGCAGCGTAGCGGGAGAGAACACTGAAGCTTTCTTT. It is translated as CASSVAGENTEAFF.